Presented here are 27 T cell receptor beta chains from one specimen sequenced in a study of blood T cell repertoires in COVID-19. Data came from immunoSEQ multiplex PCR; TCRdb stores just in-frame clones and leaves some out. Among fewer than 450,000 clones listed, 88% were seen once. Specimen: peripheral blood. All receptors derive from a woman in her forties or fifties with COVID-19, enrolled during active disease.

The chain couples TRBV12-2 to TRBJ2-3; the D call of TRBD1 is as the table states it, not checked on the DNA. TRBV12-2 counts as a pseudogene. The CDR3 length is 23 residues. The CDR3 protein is CASRFLNKVGGNGRGQATDTQYF. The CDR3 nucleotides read TGTGCAAGTCGCTTCCTAAATAAGGTTGGAGGGAACGGGCGGGGACAGGCGACAGATACGCAGTATTTT.

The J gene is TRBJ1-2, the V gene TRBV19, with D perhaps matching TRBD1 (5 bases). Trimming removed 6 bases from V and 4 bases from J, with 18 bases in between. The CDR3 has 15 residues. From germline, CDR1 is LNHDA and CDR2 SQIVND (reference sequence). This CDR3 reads CASSGPRAQLYGYTF. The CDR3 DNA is TGTGCCAGTAGCGGGCCCAGGGCTCAGCTCTATGGCTACACCTTC.

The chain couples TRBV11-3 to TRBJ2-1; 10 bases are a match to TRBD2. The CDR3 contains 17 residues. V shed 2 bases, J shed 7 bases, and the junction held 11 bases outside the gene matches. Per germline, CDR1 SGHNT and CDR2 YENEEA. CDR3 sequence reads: CASSLRSQRGGENEQFF. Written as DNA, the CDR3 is TGTGCCAGCAGCTTACGCTCTCAGCGGGGGGGCGAAAATGAGCAGTTCTTC.

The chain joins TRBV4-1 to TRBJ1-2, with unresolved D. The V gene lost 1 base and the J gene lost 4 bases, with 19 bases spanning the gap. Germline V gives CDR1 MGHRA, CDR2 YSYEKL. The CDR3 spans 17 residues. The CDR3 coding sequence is TGCGCCAGCAGCCAAGGTAGCCTCCGGGGAAAGGGCTATGGCTACACCTTC. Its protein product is CASSQGSLRGKGYGYTF.

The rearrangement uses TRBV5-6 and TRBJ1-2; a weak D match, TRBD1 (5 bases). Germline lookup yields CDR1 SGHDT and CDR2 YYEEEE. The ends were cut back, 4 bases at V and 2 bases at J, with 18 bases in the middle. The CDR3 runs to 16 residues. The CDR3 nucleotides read TGTGCCAGCAGCCCGACAGTGGATCGGCACAACTATGGCTACACCTTC. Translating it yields CASSPTVDRHNYGYTF.

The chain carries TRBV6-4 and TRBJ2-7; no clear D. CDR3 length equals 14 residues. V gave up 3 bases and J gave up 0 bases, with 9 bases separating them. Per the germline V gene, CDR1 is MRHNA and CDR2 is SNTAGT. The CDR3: CASSESESSYEQYF. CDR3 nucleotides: TGTGCCAGCAGTGAAAGTGAGAGCTCCTACGAGCAGTACTTC.

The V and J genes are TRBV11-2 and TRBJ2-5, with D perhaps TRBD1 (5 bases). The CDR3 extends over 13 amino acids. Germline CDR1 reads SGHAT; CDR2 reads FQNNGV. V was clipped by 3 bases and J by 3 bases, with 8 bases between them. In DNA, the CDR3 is TGTGCCAGCAGCTTGGGCAGGGAAGAGACCCAGTACTTC. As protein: CASSLGREETQYF.

CDR3 loop: CASSLAPGTGEGQPQHF. CDR3 DNA: TGTGCCAGCAGCTTAGCCCCCGGGACAGGGGAAGGCCAGCCCCAGCATTTT. The chain recombines TRBV7-6 with TRBJ1-5, with TRBD1 matching over 10 bases. The CDR3 covers 17 residues. Germline V lookup: CDR1 SGHVS, CDR2 FNYEAQ. The V gene end was trimmed by 0 bases and the J gene end by 7 bases; junction bases not matched to a gene: 9.

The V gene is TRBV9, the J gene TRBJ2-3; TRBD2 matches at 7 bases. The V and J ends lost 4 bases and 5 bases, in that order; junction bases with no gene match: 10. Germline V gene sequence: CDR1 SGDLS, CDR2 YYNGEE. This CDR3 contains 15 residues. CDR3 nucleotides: TGTGCCAGCAGCAATCGGGACTACCGACGAGATACGCAGTATTTT. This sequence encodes CASSNRDYRRDTQYF. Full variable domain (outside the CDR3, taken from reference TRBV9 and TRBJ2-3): DSGVTQTPKHLITATGQRVTLRCSPRSGDLSVYWYQQSLDQGLQFLIQYYNGEERAKGNILERFSAQQFPDLHSELNLSSLELGDSALYFCASSNRDYRRDTQYFGPGTRLTVL.

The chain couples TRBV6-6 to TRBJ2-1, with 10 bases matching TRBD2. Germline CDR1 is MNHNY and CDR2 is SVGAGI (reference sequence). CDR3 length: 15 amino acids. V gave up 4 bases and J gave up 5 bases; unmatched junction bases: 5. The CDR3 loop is CASSSGLAVNNEQFF. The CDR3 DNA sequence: TGTGCCAGCAGTTCCGGACTAGCGGTAAACAATGAGCAGTTCTTC.

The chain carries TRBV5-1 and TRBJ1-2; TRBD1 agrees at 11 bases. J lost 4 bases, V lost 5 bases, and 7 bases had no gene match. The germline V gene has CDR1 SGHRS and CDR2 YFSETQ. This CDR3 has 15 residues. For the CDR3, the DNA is TGCGCCAGCAGGTCCGGGACAGGGGGAATCTATGGCTACACCTTC. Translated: CASRSGTGGIYGYTF.

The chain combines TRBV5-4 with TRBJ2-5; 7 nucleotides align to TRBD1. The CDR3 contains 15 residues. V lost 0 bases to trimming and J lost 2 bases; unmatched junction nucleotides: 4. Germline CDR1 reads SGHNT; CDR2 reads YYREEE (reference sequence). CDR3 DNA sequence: TGTGCCAGCAGCTTGGGGGGGACAGCTCAAGAGACCCAGTACTTC. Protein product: CASSLGGTAQETQYF.

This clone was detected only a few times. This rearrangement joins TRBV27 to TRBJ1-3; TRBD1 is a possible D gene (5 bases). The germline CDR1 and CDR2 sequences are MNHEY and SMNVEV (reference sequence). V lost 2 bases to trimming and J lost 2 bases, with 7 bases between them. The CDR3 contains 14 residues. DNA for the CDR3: TGTGCCAGCAGTTTAGGGGCCGCTGGAAACACCATATATTTT. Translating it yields CASSLGAAGNTIYF.

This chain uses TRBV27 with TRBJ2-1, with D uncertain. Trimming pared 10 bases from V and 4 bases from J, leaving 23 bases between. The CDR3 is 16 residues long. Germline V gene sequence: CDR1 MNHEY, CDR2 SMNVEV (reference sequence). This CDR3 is CATTPGVVPLYNEQFF. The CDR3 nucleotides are TGTGCCACCACCCCTGGAGTAGTTCCCCTTTACAATGAGCAGTTCTTC.

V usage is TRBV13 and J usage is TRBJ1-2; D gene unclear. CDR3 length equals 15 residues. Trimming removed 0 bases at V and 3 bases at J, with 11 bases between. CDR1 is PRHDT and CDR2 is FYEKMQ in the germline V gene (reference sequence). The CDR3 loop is CASSLGRAIDYGYTF. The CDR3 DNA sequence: TGTGCCAGCAGCTTAGGAAGAGCCATCGACTATGGCTACACCTTC.

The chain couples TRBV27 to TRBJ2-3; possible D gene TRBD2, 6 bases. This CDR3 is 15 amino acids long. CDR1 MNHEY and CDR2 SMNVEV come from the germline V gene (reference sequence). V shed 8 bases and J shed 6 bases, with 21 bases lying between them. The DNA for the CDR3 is TGTGCCAGCTATCCCGCGGCGGGGAGGATGGATACGCAGTATTTT. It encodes CASYPAAGRMDTQYF.

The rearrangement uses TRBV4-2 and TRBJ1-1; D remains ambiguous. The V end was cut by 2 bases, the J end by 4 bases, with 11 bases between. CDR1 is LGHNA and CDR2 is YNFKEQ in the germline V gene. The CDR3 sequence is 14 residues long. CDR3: CASSQNEGSTEAFF. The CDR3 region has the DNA TGTGCCAGCAGCCAAAATGAGGGATCCACTGAAGCTTTCTTT.

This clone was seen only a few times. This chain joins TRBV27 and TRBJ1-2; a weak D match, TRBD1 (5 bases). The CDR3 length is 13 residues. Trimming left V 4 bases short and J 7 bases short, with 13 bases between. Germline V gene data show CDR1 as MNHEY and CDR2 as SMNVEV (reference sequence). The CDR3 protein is CASSYAIRGGYTF. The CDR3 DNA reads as TGTGCCAGCAGTTACGCTATTAGGGGTGGCTACACCTTC.

CDR3 coding DNA: TGTGCCAGCAGCCAAGGAGTCAGCGGGGGGGCCTTGAATACGCAGTATTTT. Its protein product is CASSQGVSGGALNTQYF. The V call is TRBV4-2, the J call TRBJ2-3, with 10 bases matching TRBD2. Germline CDR1 and CDR2: LGHNA and YNFKEQ. V was pared by 1 base and J by 7 bases, with 11 bases of the junction left unmatched. The CDR3 totals 17 residues.

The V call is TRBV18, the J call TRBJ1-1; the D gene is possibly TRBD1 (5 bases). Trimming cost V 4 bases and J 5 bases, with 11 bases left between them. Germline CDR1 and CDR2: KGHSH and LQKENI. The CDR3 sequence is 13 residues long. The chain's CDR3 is CASSLRAGTEAFF. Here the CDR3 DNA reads TGTGCCAGCTCACTTCGGGCAGGGACTGAAGCTTTCTTT. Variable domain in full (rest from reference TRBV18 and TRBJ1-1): NAGVMQNPRHLVRRRGQEARLRCSPMKGHSHVYWYRQLPEEGLKFMVYLQKENIIDESGMPKERFSAEFPKEGPSILRIQQVVRGDSAAYFCASSLRAGTEAFFGQGTRLTVV.

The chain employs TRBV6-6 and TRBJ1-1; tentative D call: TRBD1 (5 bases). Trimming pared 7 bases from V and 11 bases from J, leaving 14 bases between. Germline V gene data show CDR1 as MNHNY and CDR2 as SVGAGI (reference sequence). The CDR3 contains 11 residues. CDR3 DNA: TGTGCCAGCATCACAGGCCTGGCGGCTTTCTTT. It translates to CASITGLAAFF.

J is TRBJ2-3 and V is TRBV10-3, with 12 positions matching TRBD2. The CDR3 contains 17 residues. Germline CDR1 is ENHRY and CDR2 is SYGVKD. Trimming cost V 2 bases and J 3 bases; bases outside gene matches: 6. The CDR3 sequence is CAISETTLAGGTDTQYF. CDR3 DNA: TGTGCCATCAGTGAGACTACCCTAGCGGGGGGGACAGATACGCAGTATTTT.

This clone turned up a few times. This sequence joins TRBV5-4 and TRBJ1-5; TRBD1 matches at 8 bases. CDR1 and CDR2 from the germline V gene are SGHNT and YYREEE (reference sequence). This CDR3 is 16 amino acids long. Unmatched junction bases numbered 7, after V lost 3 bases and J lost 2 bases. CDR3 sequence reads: CASSSIGQGGNQPQHF. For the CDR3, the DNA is TGTGCCAGCAGCTCCATCGGACAGGGTGGCAATCAGCCCCAGCATTTT.

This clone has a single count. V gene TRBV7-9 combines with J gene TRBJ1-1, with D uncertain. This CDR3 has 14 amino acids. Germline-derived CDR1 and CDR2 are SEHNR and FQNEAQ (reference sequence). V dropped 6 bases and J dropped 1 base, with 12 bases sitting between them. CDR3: CASRMTAGNTEAFF. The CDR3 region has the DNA TGTGCCAGCAGGATGACGGCGGGGAACACTGAAGCTTTCTTT.

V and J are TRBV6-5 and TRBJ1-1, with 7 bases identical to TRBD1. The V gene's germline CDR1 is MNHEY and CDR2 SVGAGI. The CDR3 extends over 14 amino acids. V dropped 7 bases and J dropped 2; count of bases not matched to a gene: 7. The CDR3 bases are TGTGCCAGCACCCGACAGGGCTTTAACACTGAAGCTTTCTTT. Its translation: CASTRQGFNTEAFF.

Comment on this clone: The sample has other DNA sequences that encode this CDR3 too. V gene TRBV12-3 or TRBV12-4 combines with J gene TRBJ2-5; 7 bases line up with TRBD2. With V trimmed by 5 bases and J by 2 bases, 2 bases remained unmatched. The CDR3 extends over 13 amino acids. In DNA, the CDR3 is TGTGCCAGCAGTCGGGACTATCAAGAGACCCAGTACTTC. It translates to CASSRDYQETQYF.

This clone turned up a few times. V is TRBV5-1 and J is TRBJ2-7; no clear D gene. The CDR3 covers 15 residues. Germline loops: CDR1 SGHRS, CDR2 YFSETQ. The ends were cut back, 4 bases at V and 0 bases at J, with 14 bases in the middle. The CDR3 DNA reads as TGCGCCAGCAGCCTAATAGACACCTACTCCTACGAGCAGTACTTC. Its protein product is CASSLIDTYSYEQYF. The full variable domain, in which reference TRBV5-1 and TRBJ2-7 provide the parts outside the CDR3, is KAGVTQTPRYLIKTRGQQVTLSCSPISGHRSVSWYQQTPGQGLQFLFEYFSETQRNKGNFPGRFSGRQFSNSRSEMNVSTLELGDSALYLCASSLIDTYSYEQYFGPGTRLTVT.